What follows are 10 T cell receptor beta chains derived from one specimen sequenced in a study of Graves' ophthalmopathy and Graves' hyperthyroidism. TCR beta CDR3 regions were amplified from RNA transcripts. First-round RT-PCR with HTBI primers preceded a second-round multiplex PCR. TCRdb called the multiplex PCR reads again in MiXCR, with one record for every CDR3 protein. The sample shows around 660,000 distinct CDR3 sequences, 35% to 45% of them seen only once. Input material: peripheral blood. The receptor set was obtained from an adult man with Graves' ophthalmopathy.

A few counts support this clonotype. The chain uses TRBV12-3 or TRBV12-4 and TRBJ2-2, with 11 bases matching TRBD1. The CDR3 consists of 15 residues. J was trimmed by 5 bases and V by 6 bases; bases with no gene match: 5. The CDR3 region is CASRGQGDKTGELFF. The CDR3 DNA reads TGTGCCAGCAGGGGACAGGGGGACAAAACCGGGGAGCTGTTTTTT.

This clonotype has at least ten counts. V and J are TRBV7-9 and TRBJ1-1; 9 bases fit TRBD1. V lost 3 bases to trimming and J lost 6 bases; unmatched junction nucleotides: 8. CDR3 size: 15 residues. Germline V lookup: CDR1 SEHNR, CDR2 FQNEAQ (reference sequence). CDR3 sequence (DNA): TGTGCCAGCAGCTTTGGGACAGGGTGGGAAGCTGAAGCTTTCTTT. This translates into CASSFGTGWEAEAFF.

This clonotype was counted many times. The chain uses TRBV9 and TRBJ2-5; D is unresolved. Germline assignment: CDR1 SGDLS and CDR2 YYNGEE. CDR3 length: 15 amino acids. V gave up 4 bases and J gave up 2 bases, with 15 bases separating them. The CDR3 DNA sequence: TGTGCCAGCAGCCCCTCGCAGGCGGAACAAGAGACCCAGTACTTC. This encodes CASSPSQAEQETQYF.

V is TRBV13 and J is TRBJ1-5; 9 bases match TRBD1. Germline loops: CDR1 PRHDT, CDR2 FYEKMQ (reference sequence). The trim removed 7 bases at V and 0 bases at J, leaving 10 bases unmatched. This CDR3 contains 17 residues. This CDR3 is CASNLGQGPYSNQPQHF. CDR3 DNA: TGTGCCAGCAACCTCGGACAGGGGCCATATAGCAATCAGCCCCAGCATTTT.

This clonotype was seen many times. Written as DNA, the CDR3 is TGTGCCAGCCTAGGAGGTAGCGGGAGCACCGGGGAGCTGTTTTTT. It specifies CASLGGSGSTGELFF. V and J are TRBV7-6 and TRBJ2-2; 9 bases match TRBD2. CDR3 length: 15 residues. Germline V gene lookup returns CDR1 SGHVS and CDR2 FNYEAQ. V lost 8 bases and J lost 4; bases outside the gene matches: 8.

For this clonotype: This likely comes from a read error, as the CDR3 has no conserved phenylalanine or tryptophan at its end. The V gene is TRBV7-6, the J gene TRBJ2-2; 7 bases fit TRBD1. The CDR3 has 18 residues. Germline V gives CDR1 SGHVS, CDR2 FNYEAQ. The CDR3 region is CASSRLPSTGTSTGELFL. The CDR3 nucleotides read TGCGCCAGCAGCCGGCTACCTTCGACAGGGACCTCCACCGGGGAGCTGTTTCTT.

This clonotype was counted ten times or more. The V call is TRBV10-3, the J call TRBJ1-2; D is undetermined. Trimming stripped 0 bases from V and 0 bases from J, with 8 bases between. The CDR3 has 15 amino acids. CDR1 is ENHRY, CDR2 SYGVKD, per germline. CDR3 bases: TGTGCCATCAGTGAGTCGCCACTAGCTAACTATGGCTACACCTTC. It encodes CAISESPLANYGYTF.

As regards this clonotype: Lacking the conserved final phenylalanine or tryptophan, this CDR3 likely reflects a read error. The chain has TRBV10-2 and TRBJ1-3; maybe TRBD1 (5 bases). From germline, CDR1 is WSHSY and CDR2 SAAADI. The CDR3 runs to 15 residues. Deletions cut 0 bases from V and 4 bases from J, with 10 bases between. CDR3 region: CASSESRGDGNTIYS. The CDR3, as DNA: TGCGCCAGCAGTGAGTCGAGGGGTGACGGAAACACCATATATTCT.

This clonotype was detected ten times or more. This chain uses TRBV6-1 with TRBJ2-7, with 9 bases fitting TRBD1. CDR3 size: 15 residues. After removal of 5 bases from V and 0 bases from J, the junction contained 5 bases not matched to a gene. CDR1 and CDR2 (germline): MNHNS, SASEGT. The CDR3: CASSTGQGSSYEQYF. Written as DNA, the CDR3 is TGTGCCAGCAGTACAGGACAGGGGAGCTCCTACGAGCAGTACTTC.

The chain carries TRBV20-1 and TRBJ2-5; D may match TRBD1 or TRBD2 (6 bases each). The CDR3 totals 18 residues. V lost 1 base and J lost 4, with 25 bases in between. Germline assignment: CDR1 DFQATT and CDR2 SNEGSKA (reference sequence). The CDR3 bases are TGCAGTGCTAGAGTTCCCGGGGGCCAGAGGGGGACCCCAGAGACCCAGTACTTC. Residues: CSARVPGGQRGTPETQYF.